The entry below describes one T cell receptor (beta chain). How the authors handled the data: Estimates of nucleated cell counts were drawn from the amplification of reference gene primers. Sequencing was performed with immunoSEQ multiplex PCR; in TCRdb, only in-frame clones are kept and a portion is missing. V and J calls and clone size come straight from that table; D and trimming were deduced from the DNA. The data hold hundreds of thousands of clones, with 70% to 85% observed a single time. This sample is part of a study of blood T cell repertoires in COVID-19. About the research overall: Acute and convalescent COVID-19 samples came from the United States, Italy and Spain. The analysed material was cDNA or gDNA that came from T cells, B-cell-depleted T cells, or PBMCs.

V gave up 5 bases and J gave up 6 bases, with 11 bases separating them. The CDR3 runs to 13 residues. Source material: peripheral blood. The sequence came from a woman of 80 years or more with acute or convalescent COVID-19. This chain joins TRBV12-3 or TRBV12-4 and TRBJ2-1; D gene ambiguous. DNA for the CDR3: TGTGCCAGCAGTGCACTAAGTAGCAATGAGCAGTTCTTC. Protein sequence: CASSALSSNEQFF.